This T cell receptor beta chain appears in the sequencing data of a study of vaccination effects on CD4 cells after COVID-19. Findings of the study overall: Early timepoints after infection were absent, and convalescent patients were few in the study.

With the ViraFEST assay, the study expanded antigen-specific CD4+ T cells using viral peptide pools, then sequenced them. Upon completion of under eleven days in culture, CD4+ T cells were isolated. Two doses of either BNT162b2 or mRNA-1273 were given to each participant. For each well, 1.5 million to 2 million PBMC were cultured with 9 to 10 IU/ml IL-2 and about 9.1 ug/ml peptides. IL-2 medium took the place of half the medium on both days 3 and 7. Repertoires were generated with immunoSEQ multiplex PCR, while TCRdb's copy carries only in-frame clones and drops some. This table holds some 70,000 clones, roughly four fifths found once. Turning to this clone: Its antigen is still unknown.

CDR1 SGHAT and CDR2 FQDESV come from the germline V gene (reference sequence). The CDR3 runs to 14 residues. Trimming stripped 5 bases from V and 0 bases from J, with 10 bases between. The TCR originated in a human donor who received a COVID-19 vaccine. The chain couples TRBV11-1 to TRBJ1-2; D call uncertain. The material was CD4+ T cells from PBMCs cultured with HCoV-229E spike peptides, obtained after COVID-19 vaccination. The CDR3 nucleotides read TGTGCCAGCAGCCGCGCCGGACCTAACTATGGCTACACCTTC. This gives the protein CASSRAGPNYGYTF.